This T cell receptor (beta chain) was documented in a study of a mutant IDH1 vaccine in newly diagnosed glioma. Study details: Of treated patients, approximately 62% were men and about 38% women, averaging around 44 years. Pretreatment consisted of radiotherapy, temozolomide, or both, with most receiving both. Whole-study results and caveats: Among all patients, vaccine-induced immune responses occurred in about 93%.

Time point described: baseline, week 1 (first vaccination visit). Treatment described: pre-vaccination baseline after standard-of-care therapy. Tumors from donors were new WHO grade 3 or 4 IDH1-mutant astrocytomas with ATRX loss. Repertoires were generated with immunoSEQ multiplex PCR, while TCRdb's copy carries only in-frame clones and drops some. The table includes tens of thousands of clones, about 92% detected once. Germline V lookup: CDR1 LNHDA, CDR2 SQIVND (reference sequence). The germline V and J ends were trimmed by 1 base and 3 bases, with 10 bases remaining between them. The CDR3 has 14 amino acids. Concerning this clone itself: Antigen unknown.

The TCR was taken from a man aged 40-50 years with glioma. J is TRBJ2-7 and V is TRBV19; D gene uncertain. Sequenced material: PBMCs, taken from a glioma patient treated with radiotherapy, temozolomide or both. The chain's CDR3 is CASSIGTVLYEQYF. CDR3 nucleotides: TGTGCCAGTAGTATAGGGACGGTCCTCTACGAGCAGTACTTC. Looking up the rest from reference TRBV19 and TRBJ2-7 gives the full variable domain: DGGITQSPKYLFRKEGQNVTLSCEQNLNHDAMYWYRQDPGQGLRLIYYSQIVNDFQKGDIAEGYSVSREKKESFPLTVTSAQKNPTAFYLCASSIGTVLYEQYFGPGTRLTVT.